This T cell receptor (beta chain) was profiled in a study of CXCR3-negative and CXCR3-positive naive CD8 T cells. For the study at large: The libraries together contributed 120 million to 150 million TRB reads, each supplying about 1.5 +/- 0.3 million.

Investigators sorted each CD8+ T cell subset in triplicate, taking around 290,000 cells each time. Regarding the study as a whole: In both naive subsets diversity was comparably high, whereas memory CD8+ cells showed much lower diversity. No difference in surface CD5 was seen between naive subsets, and TCR strength was inferred from TRB CDR3 properties.

As to this clonotype: Its antigen remains unknown.

TRB cDNA libraries were made by UMI-labeled 5' RACE. Reprocessing the 5' RACE reads, TCRdb reports a single entry for every CDR3 protein and omits DNA. This repertoire includes around 50,000 distinct CDR3 sequences. This CDR3 spans 15 amino acids. CDR1 ENHRY and CDR2 SYGVKD come from the germline V gene. This receptor was identified in a human donor in good health. Some clones in this sample may be carry-over from other donors' samples. The chain recombines TRBV10-3 with TRBJ1-1; checking the TCRdb D call of TRBD1 is not possible without DNA. Material: naive CXCR3- CD8+ T cells from blood. The subset denotes: CD45RO-CCR7+CD27+CD95- naive CD8+ T cells lacking CXCR3 (TNR3-). This CDR3 is CAISRDRLMNTEAFF.